This T cell receptor (beta chain) was retrieved from a study of shared clonotypes between healthy human individuals. The overall study: CD4 naive cells filled three plates per donor, CD4 memory three, CD8 naive two and CD8 memory one.

As for this clone: What it binds is not known.

Repertoires were generated with immunoSEQ multiplex PCR, while TCRdb's copy carries only in-frame clones and drops some. This sample has about 2 million clones, with approximately 95% found just once. Notes on the study in general: Relative to their counterparts shared across all four donors, non-shared clonotypes exhibited diminished generation probabilities.

The naive CD8 population came from CD45RO-negative cells selected for CCR7, without terminally differentiated effector memory CD45RA+ cells. The source is a man aged 18 to 29 in good health. Sequencing was performed on naive CD8+ T cells sorted from blood.

CDR3 sequence reads: CARSRQNGPQSSYEQYF. The CDR3 DNA follows: TGTGCCAGAAGTCGCCAAAACGGACCTCAGAGCTCCTACGAGCAGTACTTC. The chain recombines TRBV5-3 with TRBJ2-7; D is unresolved. TRBV5-3 is an open reading frame, and its role is uncertain. V was clipped by 5 bases and J by 0 bases, with 21 bases between them. The CDR3 contains 17 residues.